The source of this TCR beta chain is a study of blood T cells in healthy people across ages. Findings and caveats of the study: Unsorted PBMCs blocked a conclusive comparison of naive and antigen-experienced cells. Expanded clonotype changes were possibly confounded by unknown donor CMV status.

This clonotype was seen repeatedly, ten times or more. Its antigen is as yet unknown. Sequence at one end of the junction differs from germline and may be a read error. The CDR3 consists of 15 residues. Per the germline V gene, CDR1 is DFQATT and CDR2 is SNEGSKA (reference sequence). Next came a second PCR, run for about 6 to 12 cycles, which used a sample-barcoded 5' primer along with a J-beta primer mix. Every molecule of cDNA carried a tag from a template-switch adaptor with 12 random nucleotides. TCRdb processed the 5' RACE reads anew with MiXCR; each CDR3 protein has one entry. The sample lists some 1.5 million distinct CDR3 sequences; about 30% were seen once.

The clonotype comes from a woman aged 30 to 39 in good health. Source material: blood. This chain joins TRBV20-1 and TRBJ2-1, with 8 positions matching TRBD1. CDR3 residues: CSSRATGGIRNEQFF. CDR3 in DNA: TGCAGTTCTAGGGCTACAGGGGGGATTCGCAATGAGCAGTTCTTC.